This passage covers 9 T cell receptor beta chains from one sample sequenced in a study of CD8 T cells in Susac syndrome (dated by TCRdb to between 2017 and 2020). Preparation of the library involved the immunoSEQ multiplex PCR assay. RNA was extracted using the RNeasy kit, and 0.5 to 1 microgram was reverse transcribed with random hexamers. Using fastp at Q25 and MiXCR, TCRdb reprocessed the public reads and kept productive beta chains. Here each entry gathers all rows of one CDR3 protein and keeps the most common genes and DNA. The sample table holds more than 150,000 distinct CDR3 sequences, of which 95% were seen once. Clones ranked in the top ten supply less than 0.2% of the sample. The sample comprised CD8+ T cells from PBMCs. These TCRs come from a human donor with Susac syndrome.

The chain uses TRBV12-3 or TRBV12-4 and TRBJ1-1; D gene ambiguous. CDR3 length: 13 amino acids. V shed 6 bases and J shed 1 base, with 9 bases lying between them. The CDR3 reads CASRGRQNTEAFF. In DNA, the CDR3 is TGTGCCAGCAGAGGAAGACAGAACACTGAAGCTTTCTTT.

This chain uses TRBV2 with TRBJ2-3; 10 positions match TRBD1. Germline CDR1 and CDR2: SNHLY and FYNNEI. V lost 9 bases and J lost 7; bases outside the gene matches: 7. There are 13 residues in the CDR3. CDR3 protein: CASAGTGVNTQYF. The CDR3, as DNA: TGTGCCAGTGCCGGGACAGGGGTAAATACGCAGTATTTT.

This chain joins TRBV7-3 and TRBJ2-1; 10 bases agree with TRBD2. CDR3 length: 14 residues. The J segment lost 5 bases and the V segment lost 3 bases, leaving 1 base of the junction unmatched. Germline V gives CDR1 SGHTA, CDR2 FQGTGA. The CDR3 DNA reads TGTGCCAGCAGCTTGGGGACTAGCGACAATGAGCAGTTCTTC. Its translation is CASSLGTSDNEQFF.

V and J are TRBV12-3 or TRBV12-4 and TRBJ1-1, with D uncertain. The CDR3 spans 14 residues. Trimming shortened V by 1 base and J by 3 bases, and 9 bases separated the two germline ends. CDR3 protein: CASSLGPLDTEAFF. CDR3 bases: TGTGCCAGCAGTTTAGGACCTTTGGACACTGAAGCTTTCTTT.

The chain employs TRBV6-5 and TRBJ1-1; D gene unclear. Trimming pared 0 bases from V and 4 bases from J, leaving 12 bases between. Per the germline V gene, CDR1 is MNHEY and CDR2 is SVGAGI. This CDR3 contains 15 residues. The CDR3 loop reads CASSYSILSSTEAFF. The CDR3 DNA sequence: TGTGCCAGCAGTTACTCGATCCTTTCGAGCACTGAAGCTTTCTTT.

The rearrangement links TRBV6-6 to TRBJ2-5; no clear D. The CDR3 is made up of 15 amino acids. Germline CDR1 and CDR2: MNHNY and SVGAGI (reference sequence). V was pared by 0 bases and J by 2 bases, with 10 bases between. CDR3 DNA sequence: TGTGCCAGCAGTTACTCTGGTTCTAGACAAGAGACCCAGTACTTC. As protein: CASSYSGSRQETQYF.

The chain uses TRBV27 and TRBJ1-2, with 7 bases lining up with TRBD1. Looked up from germline, CDR1 is MNHEY and CDR2 is SMNVEV (reference sequence). There are 13 residues in the CDR3. Trimming cost V 4 bases and J 1 base; bases outside gene matches: 0. The CDR3 is CASSWDSNYGYTF. CDR3 bases: TGTGCCAGCAGTTGGGACAGTAACTATGGCTACACCTTC.

This clonotype was recorded once. The V call is TRBV13, the J call TRBJ2-7, with TRBD1 identical over 10 bases. Losses at the gene ends were 4 bases for V and 3 bases for J; bases not matched to a gene: 6. Germline assignment: CDR1 PRHDT and CDR2 FYEKMQ (reference sequence). This CDR3 is 15 amino acids long. As DNA, the CDR3 is TGTGCCAGCAGCTACCCGACAGGGGGCCACTACGAGCAGTACTTC. Translating gives CASSYPTGGHYEQYF.

The rearrangement joins TRBV2 to TRBJ2-7; 9 positions agree with TRBD1. The junction had 16 bases not matched to a gene; V was cut back by 7 bases and J by 6 bases. CDR3 length: 16 residues. Germline V lookup: CDR1 SNHLY, CDR2 FYNNEI. For the CDR3, the DNA is TGTGCCAGCACCGAAGTCATGGGACAGGGTAAGCGCGAGCAGTACTTC. Translation: CASTEVMGQGKREQYF.